In this sample, the clone carrying this T cell receptor (beta chain) turned up many times. Its target is unknown. The data are from a study of HIV-infected patients and healthy controls. About 550 ng RNA was reverse transcribed with alpha and beta constant-region primers. Separate chain-specific third strand synthesis with multiplexing indices produced the alpha and beta libraries. Each CDR3 protein is one row after TCRdb ran MiXCR on the 5' RACE reads. The sample has more than 15,000 distinct CDR3 sequences; about 5% are singletons. The repertoire came from unfractionated whole blood and reflected all unsorted peripheral T cells. As controls, some 10 uninfected healthy donors gave samples, and a handful of gave a couple of samples roughly 3 months apart. Study-level results: HIV-infected repertoires had significantly higher mean Gini indices than controls, possibly reflecting oligoclonality. HIV-associated CDR3 frequencies dropped significantly during therapy; CMV-associated ones, mostly rising, changed nonsignificantly.

The sample consisted of blood. This sequence originates from an adult in good health.

CDR3 loop: CASSTKRQGGETQYF. Written as DNA, the CDR3 is TGTGCCAGCAGTACCAAACGACAGGGAGGAGAGACCCAGTACTTC. The chain recombines TRBV27 with TRBJ2-5; weak D call: TRBD1 (7 bases). This CDR3 has 15 residues. V was clipped by 5 bases and J by 4 bases, with 17 bases between them. Germline CDR1 reads MNHEY; CDR2 reads SMNVEV (reference sequence).